A selection of T cell receptor beta chains follows, all from one sample in a study of shared clonotypes between healthy human individuals. Clones were read by immunoSEQ multiplex PCR, and TCRdb kept only the in-frame ones, dropping some. The sample lists over 2 million clones, 95% occurring once. The sample was naive CD4+ T cells sorted from blood. These receptors originate from a man aged 18 to 30 in good health. CDR3s include the opening cysteine and the closing phenylalanine or tryptophan. A D gene is named only where the DNA matches it firmly. Not every row has a clone size; where given, it reads once, few, many or a size class.

>TRBJ1-5|-|-|TRBV18
CASSPPGTGNGNQPQHF
TGTGCCAGCTCACCACCGGGTACAGGGAATGGCAATCAGCCCCAGCATTTT
>TRBJ1-4|-|-|TRBV6-6
CASSYSGNGEKLFF
TGTGCCAGCAGTTACTCAGGGAACGGTGAAAAACTGTTTTTT
>TRBJ2-7|-|-|TRBV5-6
CASSLLGTYEQYF
TGTGCCAGCAGCTTGTTAGGCACCTACGAGCAGTACTTC
>TRBJ1-5|once|TRBD1|TRBV7-2
CASSAQGTVGNQPQHF
TGTGCCAGCAGCGCCCAAGGGACAGTTGGGAATCAGCCCCAGCATTTT
>TRBJ2-7|-|-|TRBV11-2
CASSTAWLGEQYF
TGTGCCAGCAGCACCGCTTGGTTGGGTGAGCAGTACTTC
>TRBJ2-3|-|-|TRBV5-1
CASSEGDPGPRTDTQYF
TGCGCCAGCAGTGAGGGAGATCCGGGACCCCGCACAGATACGCAGTATTTT
>TRBJ2-3|-|TRBD1|TRBV10-2
CAIQRTGSTDTQYF
TGCGCCATCCAAAGGACAGGCAGCACAGATACGCAGTATTTT
>TRBJ2-7|-|-|TRBV5-6
CASSSIFYEQYF
TGTGCCAGCAGCTCCATTTTCTACGAGCAGTACTTC
>TRBJ2-2|-|TRBD1|TRBV2
CASSDPGGRNTGELFF
TGTGCCAGCAGCGATCCAGGGGGCCGTAACACCGGGGAGCTGTTTTTT
>TRBJ2-7|-|TRBD1|TRBV10-3
CAIEAGGRSYEQYF
TGTGCCATCGAAGCAGGGGGCCGCTCCTACGAGCAGTACTTC
>TRBJ2-5|-|-|TRBV10-3
CAIRAGREGETQYF
TGTGCCATCAGGGCGGGGCGGGAAGGAGAGACCCAGTACTTC
>TRBJ2-2|-|-|TRBV18
CASSDGAANTGELFF
TGTGCCAGCTCGGATGGGGCAGCCAACACCGGGGAGCTGTTTTTT
>TRBJ1-1|-|-|TRBV10-1
CASSLRGNTEAFF
TGCGCCAGCAGTTTGCGGGGGAACACTGAAGCTTTCTTT
>TRBJ2-2|-|-|TRBV9
CASRAPGATNTGELFF
TGTGCCAGCAGGGCTCCCGGGGCAACGAACACCGGGGAGCTGTTTTTT
>TRBJ1-1|-|TRBD1|TRBV2
CASSEGDRGWTEAFF
TGTGCCAGCAGTGAGGGGGACAGGGGTTGGACTGAAGCTTTCTTT
>TRBJ2-5|-|-|TRBV6-6
CASRQGETQYF
TGTGCCAGCCGGCAGGGAGAGACCCAGTACTTC
>TRBJ2-7|once|TRBD2|TRBV2
CASYIIAGGYEQYF
TGTGCCAGTTACATTATAGCGGGAGGGTACGAGCAGTACTTC
>TRBJ1-5|-|TRBD1|TRBV4-3
CASSQRTGGTQPQHF
TGCGCCAGCAGCCAGAGGACAGGGGGCACTCAGCCCCAGCATTTT
>TRBJ2-7|-|-|TRBV6-1
CASSPTVQQQYF
TGTGCCAGCAGTCCAACCGTCCAGCAGCAGTACTTC
>TRBJ1-6|once|TRBD1|TRBV10-3
CAISESAAGQLTSPLHF
TGTGCCATCAGTGAGTCGGCGGCGGGACAGTTAACTTCACCCCTCCACTTT
>TRBJ1-2|-|TRBD1|TRBV28
CASTRGGSLTSDYGYTF
TGTGCCAGCACCAGGGGGGGCAGTCTAACTAGTGACTATGGCTACACCTTC
>TRBJ1-1|-|-|TRBV18
CASSPMGQGYTEAFF
TGTGCCAGCTCACCCATGGGGCAGGGGTACACTGAAGCTTTCTTT
>TRBJ1-3|-|-|TRBV6-6
CASSDLGGNTIYF
TGTGCCAGCAGTGACCTAGGAGGAAACACCATATATTTT
>TRBJ2-5|many|-|TRBV30
CAWSVLTGGLETQYF
TGTGCCTGGAGTGTACTGACCGGGGGCTTAGAGACCCAGTACTTC
>TRBJ1-6|-|-|TRBV30
CAWKRVTDSYNSPLHF
TGTGCCTGGAAGCGGGTCACCGACTCCTATAATTCACCCCTCCACTTT
>TRBJ2-7|-|-|TRBV30
CAWSVQGIETYEQYF
TGTGCCTGGAGTGTACAAGGGATTGAAACCTACGAGCAGTACTTC
>TRBJ2-3|-|-|TRBV6-6
CASSYTRTDTQYF
TGTGCCAGCAGTTATACCAGGACAGATACGCAGTATTTT
>TRBJ2-7|-|-|TRBV7-2
CASSFLGGLYEQYF
TGTGCCAGCAGCTTTTTAGGGGGGCTCTACGAGCAGTACTTC
>TRBJ1-2|-|TRBD1|TRBV2
CASSVWTGGSGYGYTF
TGTGCCAGCAGTGTTTGGACAGGGGGCTCAGGCTATGGCTACACCTTC
>TRBJ1-1|-|-|TRBV5-4
CASSSTANTEAFF
TGTGCCAGCAGCTCCACAGCGAACACTGAAGCTTTCTTT
>TRBJ1-2|-|-|TRBV2
CASRVQGIYGYTF
TGTGCCAGCAGAGTACAGGGCATCTATGGCTACACCTTC
>TRBJ1-3|-|-|TRBV5-1
CASSLEGPGNTIYF
TGCGCCAGCAGCTTGGAGGGGCCCGGAAACACCATATATTTT
>TRBJ2-7|once|TRBD1|TRBV18
CASSPPTGSTREQYF
TGTGCCAGCTCACCGCCGACAGGGTCAACTCGCGAGCAGTACTTC
>TRBJ1-1|-|-|TRBV29-1
CSVQDTVNTEAFF
TGCAGCGTTCAGGACACCGTGAACACTGAAGCTTTCTTT
>TRBJ1-2|many|-|TRBV28
CAIRQSPRGYTF
TGTGCCATACGACAGAGTCCCCGGGGCTACACCTTC
>TRBJ1-4|-|-|TRBV28
CASSLLGATNEKLFF
TGTGCCAGCAGTTTATTGGGGGCAACTAATGAAAAACTGTTTTTT
>TRBJ2-7|-|TRBD1|TRBV2
CASTPGTVYEQYF
TGTGCCAGCACCCCCGGGACAGTCTACGAGCAGTACTTC
>TRBJ2-3|-|-|TRBV10-3
CAISVSLAGTQYF
TGTGCCATCAGTGTGTCCCTAGCAGGTACGCAGTATTTT
>TRBJ2-7|once|TRBD2|TRBV5-1
CASSLAPSGATYEQYF
TGCGCCAGCAGCTTGGCCCCTAGCGGGGCGACCTACGAGCAGTACTTC
>TRBJ2-5|-|TRBD2|TRBV27
CASRHLAGGKETQYF
TGTGCCAGCCGCCATTTAGCGGGAGGGAAAGAGACCCAGTACTTC
>TRBJ2-7|-|TRBD1|TRBV4-3
CASSPDRGDSYEQYF
TGCGCCAGCAGCCCGGACAGGGGCGACTCCTACGAGCAGTACTTC
>TRBJ1-2|many|-|TRBV18
CASSLGTHNGYTF
TGTGCCAGCTCACTGGGGACCCATAATGGCTACACCTTC
>TRBJ1-2|-|-|TRBV18
CASSPPESPNYGYTF
TGTGCCAGCTCACCACCGGAGTCACCGAACTATGGCTACACCTTC
>TRBJ2-7|-|-|TRBV18
CASSPNSFEQYF
TGTGCCAGCTCACCAAACTCCTTCGAGCAGTACTTC
>TRBJ2-7|-|TRBD1|TRBV5-1
CASSLGSGQGPRLEYF
TGCGCCAGCAGCTTGGGATCGGGACAGGGGCCAAGATTGGAGTACTTC
>TRBJ2-5|-|-|TRBV6-6
CASSYSRQVQETQYF
TGTGCCAGCAGTTACTCCCGACAGGTCCAAGAGACCCAGTACTTC
>TRBJ1-4|-|TRBD1|TRBV6-5
CASSYSGTGDEKLFF
TGTGCCAGCAGTTACTCCGGGACAGGGGACGAAAAACTGTTTTTT
>TRBJ2-7|-|-|TRBV7-2
CASSFLTYEQYF
TGTGCCAGCAGCTTCTTAACCTACGAGCAGTACTTC
>TRBJ2-7|-|TRBD1|TRBV6-6
CASSYSTGREQYF
TGTGCCAGCAGTTACTCGACAGGGCGCGAGCAGTACTTC
>TRBJ2-1|-|-|TRBV5-3
CARSHFQRLGYNEQFF
TGTGCCAGAAGCCACTTTCAGCGGTTGGGTTACAATGAGCAGTTCTTC
>TRBJ2-3|once|TRBD2|TRBV7-9
CASSLTPGLAGTDTQYF
TGTGCCAGCAGCTTAACTCCGGGACTAGCGGGAACAGATACGCAGTATTTT
>TRBJ1-4|-|-|TRBV11-3
CASSSGGTNEKLFF
TGTGCCAGCAGCTCAGGTGGAACTAATGAAAAACTGTTTTTT
>TRBJ1-6|-|-|TRBV30
CAWRPTFVGYNSPLHF
TGTGCCTGGAGACCGACGTTCGTTGGGTATAATTCACCCCTCCACTTT
>TRBJ2-2|-|-|TRBV6-1
CASSESTVIGELFF
TGTGCCAGCAGTGAAAGTACAGTGATCGGGGAGCTGTTTTTT